This is a list of T cell receptor beta chains from one sample in a study of beta chain features in type 1 diabetes. The data were produced by immunoSEQ multiplex PCR, yet TCRdb's version contains in-frame clones alone and is incomplete. Altogether 300,000 to 350,000 clones are present, 14% being singletons, with the ten largest covering 5.5% to 7.5%. Sequenced: central memory CD4+ T cells from blood. The source is a man aged 25 to 40 in good health. Both conserved end residues are trimmed from each CDR3. The D gene is left open where the match is weak.

V gene: TRBV11-2
D gene: TRBD1
J gene: TRBJ1-1
CDR3 protein: ASSTADRVTEAF

V gene: TRBV27
D gene: -
J gene: TRBJ2-6
CDR3 protein: ASSLAGGSKANVLT

V gene: TRBV29-1
D gene: TRBD1
J gene: TRBJ1-2
CDR3 protein: SVEDWTGDYGYT

V gene: TRBV19
D gene: -
J gene: TRBJ2-3
CDR3 protein: ASKFAGDRTDTQY

V gene: TRBV7-2
D gene: TRBD2
J gene: TRBJ2-2
CDR3 protein: ASSSGTSGFTGELF

V gene: TRBV19
D gene: TRBD1
J gene: TRBJ1-1
CDR3 protein: ASTERTGAAYTEAF

V gene: TRBV4-3
D gene: -
J gene: TRBJ1-2
CDR3 protein: ASSQVPGFYGYT

V gene: TRBV19
D gene: TRBD1
J gene: TRBJ2-1
CDR3 protein: ASSMRTGTGYNEQF

V gene: TRBV7-8
D gene: -
J gene: TRBJ2-7
CDR3 protein: ASSYQVEQY

V gene: TRBV7-8
D gene: -
J gene: TRBJ1-1
CDR3 protein: ASTGGNTEAF

V gene: TRBV6-1
D gene: -
J gene: TRBJ2-3
CDR3 protein: AAARADTQY

V gene: TRBV30
D gene: -
J gene: TRBJ1-5
CDR3 protein: AWSLDRHNQPQH

V gene: TRBV10-3
D gene: TRBD1
J gene: TRBJ2-5
CDR3 protein: AISEPGQPQETQY

V gene: TRBV7-9
D gene: -
J gene: TRBJ2-5
CDR3 protein: ASSKINASPGTQY

V gene: TRBV6-1
D gene: -
J gene: TRBJ1-2
CDR3 protein: ASSAGTTNYGYT

V gene: TRBV7-9
D gene: TRBD1
J gene: TRBJ1-1
CDR3 protein: ASSSTGAPEAF

V gene: TRBV29-1
D gene: TRBD2
J gene: TRBJ2-3
CDR3 protein: SVRLASDTQY

V gene: TRBV7-8
D gene: -
J gene: TRBJ2-2
CDR3 protein: ASSLDPRMGNTGELF

V gene: TRBV9
D gene: TRBD1
J gene: TRBJ1-2
CDR3 protein: ASSLTGGYGYT

V gene: TRBV18
D gene: TRBD2
J gene: TRBJ2-2
CDR3 protein: ASSSGLAATGELF

V gene: TRBV11-3
D gene: -
J gene: TRBJ2-3
CDR3 protein: ASSLVGRTDTQY

V gene: TRBV2
D gene: -
J gene: TRBJ2-5
CDR3 protein: ASGGGAPRETQY

V gene: TRBV2
D gene: -
J gene: TRBJ2-1
CDR3 protein: ASSETGSEWDEQF

V gene: TRBV7-2
D gene: -
J gene: TRBJ1-1
CDR3 protein: ASSLQLGGTEAF

V gene: TRBV5-5
D gene: TRBD2
J gene: TRBJ2-1
CDR3 protein: ASSRGSGRDNEQF

V gene: TRBV9
D gene: TRBD1
J gene: TRBJ2-6
CDR3 protein: ASSVPGQGAYGANVLT

V gene: TRBV18
D gene: TRBD1
J gene: TRBJ1-2
CDR3 protein: ASSRSTGTGFVGYT

V gene: TRBV29-1
D gene: TRBD2
J gene: TRBJ2-2
CDR3 protein: SVEAGDMRGGWELF

V gene: TRBV7-8
D gene: TRBD1
J gene: TRBJ1-1
CDR3 protein: ASSPLTGGTAF

V gene: TRBV4-1
D gene: -
J gene: TRBJ2-4
CDR3 protein: ASSQTPATTTKNIQY

V gene: TRBV5-1
D gene: -
J gene: TRBJ2-3
CDR3 protein: ASSLSGPGPTDTQY

V gene: TRBV30
D gene: -
J gene: TRBJ2-3
CDR3 protein: AWSVASRGPNTQY

V gene: TRBV29-1
D gene: -
J gene: TRBJ1-3
CDR3 protein: SVEDHTHSGNTIY

V gene: TRBV5-4
D gene: -
J gene: TRBJ2-5
CDR3 protein: ASSAARGETQY

V gene: TRBV10-3
D gene: -
J gene: TRBJ1-3
CDR3 protein: AISESPWDLGNTIY

V gene: TRBV5-4
D gene: TRBD1
J gene: TRBJ2-1
CDR3 protein: ASSQSTGDQIRF

V gene: TRBV5-4
D gene: -
J gene: TRBJ1-2
CDR3 protein: ASSLGADHYGYT

V gene: TRBV7-2
D gene: TRBD1
J gene: TRBJ2-5
CDR3 protein: ASSQGLQGAVTQY

V gene: TRBV21-1
D gene: -
J gene: TRBJ2-7
CDR3 protein: ASSQDPWAGGLNEQY

V gene: TRBV5-4
D gene: -
J gene: TRBJ2-1
CDR3 protein: ASTRYVNNEQF

V gene: TRBV25-1
D gene: -
J gene: TRBJ1-2
CDR3 protein: ASSTVGDRGYT

V gene: TRBV7-9
D gene: -
J gene: TRBJ2-5
CDR3 protein: ASRNTGTETQY

V gene: TRBV15
D gene: -
J gene: TRBJ2-1
CDR3 protein: ATSRASYSYNEQF

V gene: TRBV5-4
D gene: TRBD1
J gene: TRBJ1-1
CDR3 protein: ASSRDSATEAF

V gene: TRBV19
D gene: -
J gene: TRBJ2-5
CDR3 protein: ASSIDKETQY

V gene: TRBV5-1
D gene: -
J gene: TRBJ1-5
CDR3 protein: ASSLGGLNNQPQH

V gene: TRBV29-1
D gene: TRBD1
J gene: TRBJ1-1
CDR3 protein: SVDPGQGGGEAF

V gene: TRBV5-4
D gene: -
J gene: TRBJ2-2
CDR3 protein: ASSIDRNTGELF

V gene: TRBV25-1
D gene: -
J gene: TRBJ2-1
CDR3 protein: ASSELLGLGEQF